This T cell receptor (beta chain) emerged from a study of T cell responses to AZD1222 COVID-19 vaccine. Study observations and caveats: Variant regions that are unmutated are reportedly the target of nearly half of spike-specific TCRs.

CDR1 is LNHDA and CDR2 is SQIVND in the germline V gene (reference sequence). The CDR3 totals 14 residues. V was pared by 2 bases and J by 0 bases, with 5 bases between. Method: immunoSEQ multiplex PCR; TCRdb's copy keeps in-frame clones and lacks some. The sample comprises some 180,000 clones, roughly 90% of which are singletons, and under 2% rests with the top ten. On this clone: Its antigen is undetermined.

V gene TRBV19 combines with J gene TRBJ1-5; D gene ambiguous. The receptor comes from an adult who received the AZD1222 COVID-19 vaccine. This specimen was peripheral blood, taken 28 days after the second AZD1222 dose. In DNA, the CDR3 is TGTGCCAGTAGTATAACCGATAGCAATCAGCCCCAGCATTTT. Its protein is CASSITDSNQPQHF.